One sample yielded the 15 T cell receptor beta chains listed below, sequenced in a study of CD8+CD57+ T cells in acquired aplastic anemia. Genomic DNA, serving as template, underwent TCR beta VDJ and CDR3 profiling. MiXCR, run by TCRdb on the reads, gives a single entry per CDR3 protein. The sample records over 250,000 distinct CDR3 sequences, under 65% being singletons. It was patients with CD8+CD57+ cell expansion by flow cytometry who were chosen for sequencing. Specimen: sorted CD4+, CD8+, or CD8+CD57+ T cells (not recorded which) from PBMCs. The receptors derive from a human donor with aplastic anemia.

The chain carries TRBV15 and TRBJ2-2; the D is unclear. The germline CDR1 and CDR2 sequences are LNHNV and YYDKDF (reference sequence). This CDR3 has 13 residues. The germline V and J ends were trimmed by 7 bases and 2 bases, with 8 bases remaining between them. CDR3 residues: CATTGHNTGELFF. The CDR3 nucleotides read TGTGCCACCACCGGCCATAACACCGGGGAGCTGTTTTTT.

The sample holds a few counts of this clonotype. J is TRBJ2-1 and V is TRBV7-8, with D possibly being TRBD2 (5 bases). CDR1 and CDR2 (germline): SGHVS, FQNEAQ. V dropped 1 base and J dropped 8 bases, with 12 bases sitting between them. The CDR3 is 14 residues long. CDR3 DNA: TGTGCCAGCAGCTTAGTTTTAATCGGGGATGAGCAGTTCTTC. Amino acid sequence: CASSLVLIGDEQFF.

V is TRBV2 and J is TRBJ2-7; D call uncertain. Germline V CDR1 and CDR2: SNHLY, FYNNEI. There are 11 residues in the CDR3. V lost 6 bases, J lost 2 bases, and 5 bases lay in between. The CDR3 here is CASRVTYEQYF. The CDR3 coding sequence is TGTGCCAGCAGGGTCACCTACGAGCAGTACTTC. Variable domain in full (rest from reference TRBV2 and TRBJ2-7): EPEVTQTPSHQVTQMGQEVILRCVPISNHLYFYWYRQILGQKVEFLVSFYNNEISEKSEIFDDQFSVERPDGSNFTLKIRSTKLEDSAMYFCASRVTYEQYFGPGTRLTVT.

CDR3 DNA sequence: TGCGCCAGCAGCCTGCGACAGGGGGCAGGAAACACCATATATTTT. Protein sequence: CASSLRQGAGNTIYF. J is TRBJ1-3 and V is TRBV5-1; 10 positions agree with TRBD1. With 4 bases clipped from V and 4 bases from J, the junction kept 5 bases outside the gene matches. The V gene's germline CDR1 is SGHRS and CDR2 YFSETQ. The CDR3 has 15 amino acids.

J is TRBJ2-7 and V is TRBV20-1; 11 nucleotides line up with TRBD2. Looked up from germline, CDR1 is DFQATT and CDR2 is SNEGSKA (reference sequence). V lost 3 bases, J lost 4 bases, and 5 bases stayed unmatched. The CDR3 spans 14 residues. The CDR3 nucleotides are TGCAGTGCTAGTCGGACTAGCGGGCCTTACGAGCAGTACTTC. Protein: CSASRTSGPYEQYF.

CDR3 loop: CASSEFVSRTTEAFF. The CDR3 DNA is TGTGCCAGCAGTGAATTCGTCAGTAGGACCACTGAAGCTTTCTTT. The chain recombines TRBV2 with TRBJ1-1; D ambiguous. The CDR3 length is 15 residues. The germline CDR1 and CDR2 sequences are SNHLY and FYNNEI. V lost 2 bases and J 4 bases, leaving 14 bases between the germline ends. Based on the CDR3 plus reference TRBV2 and TRBJ1-1, the full variable domain is EPEVTQTPSHQVTQMGQEVILRCVPISNHLYFYWYRQILGQKVEFLVSFYNNEISEKSEIFDDQFSVERPDGSNFTLKIRSTKLEDSAMYFCASSEFVSRTTEAFFGQGTRLTVV.

This clonotype was recorded a few times. One junction end disagrees with the germline gene, perhaps due to a read error. The V and J genes are TRBV5-1 and TRBJ1-6, with 8 nucleotides matching TRBD1. The CDR3 length is 14 residues. Looked up from germline, CDR1 is SGHRS and CDR2 is YFSETQ. CDR3 coding DNA: TGTGCCAGCAGCTTTGGACAGGGAAATTCACCCCTCCACTTT. Protein sequence: CASSFGQGNSPLHF.

This clonotype occurred many times. The rearrangement links TRBV5-1 to TRBJ2-5; the match to TRBD1 covers 10 bases. The CDR3 contains 16 residues. Germline V lookup: CDR1 SGHRS, CDR2 YFSETQ. Trimming took 3 bases from V and 5 from J; bases not matched to a gene: 10. CDR3 in amino acids: CASSWAGTGVQETQYF. CDR3 nucleotide sequence: TGCGCCAGCAGCTGGGCCGGGACAGGGGTCCAGGAGACCCAGTACTTC.

This clonotype was seen ten or more times. This chain links TRBV19 with TRBJ1-2; possible D gene TRBD1, 6 bases. CDR1 is LNHDA, CDR2 SQIVND, per germline (reference sequence). The CDR3 is 17 residues long. The germline V and J ends were trimmed by 5 bases and 8 bases, with 27 bases remaining between them. In DNA, the CDR3 is TGTGCCAGTAGTGGAGGCGATGGACAGTCGGCTCTATTCGGCTACACCTTC. It translates to CASSGGDGQSALFGYTF.

This clonotype was detected a few times. The rearrangement uses TRBV30 and TRBJ1-1, with D perhaps TRBD1 (5 bases). CDR1 and CDR2 (germline): GTSNPN, SVGIG (reference sequence). The CDR3 contains 15 residues. Trimming shortened V by 7 bases and J by 0 bases, and 18 bases separated the two germline ends. The CDR3 reads CASLEIGVLNTEAFF. The CDR3 DNA reads TGTGCCTCCCTCGAGATAGGGGTGTTGAACACTGAAGCTTTCTTT.

There are many counts of this clonotype. CDR3 residues: CASRGASRNTEAFF. DNA for the CDR3: TGCGCCAGCAGGGGGGCTTCACGCAACACTGAAGCTTTCTTT. The chain carries TRBV10-2 and TRBJ1-1, with D maybe TRBD1 (6 bases). In germline, CDR1 is WSHSY, CDR2 SAAADI. The CDR3 runs 14 residues. V gave up 6 bases and J gave up 2 bases, with 13 bases separating them.

This clonotype was observed once. This sequence joins TRBV7-8 and TRBJ2-6, with D possibly TRBD2 on 6 matching bases. Trimming stripped 4 bases from V and 0 bases from J, with 25 bases between. This CDR3 is built from 21 residues. CDR1 and CDR2 from the germline V gene are SGHVS and FQNEAQ. The CDR3 bases are TGTGCCAGCAGCTCCATCATCCGGGGACGGAGGGGAGTCTCTGGGGCCAACGTCCTGACTTTC. Translation: CASSSIIRGRRGVSGANVLTF.

The V and J genes are TRBV19 and TRBJ1-5, with 9 positions matching TRBD1. V trimming: 4 bases; J trimming: 4 bases; junction bases outside the gene matches: 11. The CDR3 loop spans 17 amino acids. The V gene's germline CDR1 is LNHDA and CDR2 SQIVND (reference sequence). CDR3 amino acids: CASSTGTGRGENQPQHF. For the CDR3, the DNA is TGTGCCAGTAGTACTGGGACAGGGCGAGGCGAAAATCAGCCCCAGCATTTT. Supplemented by reference TRBV19 and TRBJ1-5, the full variable domain reads DGGITQSPKYLFRKEGQNVTLSCEQNLNHDAMYWYRQDPGQGLRLIYYSQIVNDFQKGDIAEGYSVSREKKESFPLTVTSAQKNPTAFYLCASSTGTGRGENQPQHFGDGTRLSIL.

The CDR3 bases are TGCAGTGCTAGAGGACGGCAGGGCTACAATGAGCAGTTCTTC. Encoded protein: CSARGRQGYNEQFF. The chain uses TRBV20-1 and TRBJ2-1; D might be TRBD1 (5 bases). Germline loops: CDR1 DFQATT, CDR2 SNEGSKA (reference sequence). V was clipped by 1 base and J by 3 bases, with 10 bases between them. The CDR3 length is 14 residues.

The chain is built from TRBV20-1 and TRBJ1-2; 7 bases are shared with TRBD1. The CDR3 runs 13 residues. Germline V gene data show CDR1 as DFQATT and CDR2 as SNEGSKA (reference sequence). The J segment lost 4 bases and the V segment lost 6 bases, leaving 8 bases of the junction unmatched. The CDR3 here is CSAREGASYGYTF. The CDR3 DNA reads as TGCAGTGCAAGGGAGGGGGCTAGCTATGGCTACACCTTC.